Shown below are 30 T cell receptor beta chains from a single sample sequenced in a study of blood T cell repertoires in COVID-19. Assay: immunoSEQ multiplex PCR; the TCRdb copy retains only in-frame clones and omits some. The data contain over 100,000 clones, 82% of them singletons. The sequencing input was peripheral blood. The receptors stem from a woman in her seventies with acute or convalescent COVID-19.

This chain uses TRBV11-2 with TRBJ2-1; 8 bases align to TRBD2. With 3 bases clipped from V and 9 bases from J, the junction kept 4 bases outside the gene matches. Per the germline V gene, CDR1 is SGHAT and CDR2 is FQNNGV. The CDR3 contains 13 residues. The CDR3 region is CASSFSREGEQFF. The CDR3 coding sequence is TGTGCCAGCAGCTTTTCCCGGGAGGGTGAGCAGTTCTTC.

The V call is TRBV9, the J call TRBJ1-5, with D perhaps matching TRBD1 (5 bases). Per germline, CDR1 SGDLS and CDR2 YYNGEE. V lost 2 bases to trimming and J lost 3 bases, with 9 bases between them. The CDR3 length is 14 residues. CDR3 region: CASSVQGYNQPQHF. DNA of the CDR3: TGTGCCAGCAGCGTTCAGGGTTACAATCAGCCCCAGCATTTT.

CDR3: CASSAFDTQYF. The CDR3 DNA sequence: TGTGCCAGCAGCGCGTTTGATACGCAGTATTTT. V usage is TRBV9 and J usage is TRBJ2-3; D ambiguous. Trimming removed 3 bases at V and 6 bases at J, with 5 bases between. The CDR3 spans 11 residues. Per germline, CDR1 SGDLS and CDR2 YYNGEE.

V is TRBV10-3 and J is TRBJ1-5; TRBD1 aligns across 8 bases. Unmatched junction bases numbered 7, after V lost 10 bases and J lost 2 bases. CDR1 is ENHRY and CDR2 is SYGVKD in the germline V gene. This CDR3 comprises 14 residues. CDR3 amino acids: CATNSQGGNQPQHF. Written as DNA, the CDR3 is TGTGCCACCAACTCACAGGGGGGCAATCAGCCCCAGCATTTT.

V usage is TRBV3-1 (or the pseudogene TRBV3-2) and J usage is TRBJ1-2; 8 bases are shared with TRBD1. This CDR3 comprises 12 residues. CDR1 LGHDT and CDR2 YNNKEL come from the germline V gene (reference sequence). Trimming took 6 bases from V and 13 from J; bases not matched to a gene: 10. CDR3 region: CASRTGDAQSTF. The CDR3 DNA is TGTGCCAGCAGGACAGGGGACGCCCAGAGCACCTTC.

The chain joins TRBV6-2 or TRBV6-3 to TRBJ1-5; possible D gene TRBD1, 6 bases. The CDR3 covers 13 residues. Deletions cut 6 bases from V and 7 bases from J, with 13 bases between. Per the germline V gene, CDR1 is MNHEY and CDR2 is SVGEGT. CDR3 sequence (DNA): TGTGCCAGCAGCACACAGGGACGGCAGCCCCAGCATTTT. Translation: CASSTQGRQPQHF.

CDR3 DNA sequence: TGTGCCAGCAGCCACACCAGCCAGGGAAGTGAGCAGTTCTTC. Translating gives CASSHTSQGSEQFF. The V and J genes are TRBV14 and TRBJ2-1, with D perhaps matching TRBD1 (5 bases). The germline V gene encodes CDR1 SGHDN and CDR2 FVKESK. This CDR3 contains 14 residues. V lost 3 bases and J lost 9, with 15 bases in between.

This chain connects TRBV7-2 to TRBJ2-5, with D possibly matching TRBD2 (5 bases). From germline, CDR1 is SGHTA and CDR2 FQGNSA. V was shortened by 4 bases and J by 5 bases, with 14 bases between the two germline ends. This CDR3 is 14 amino acids long. The CDR3 coding sequence is TGTGCCAGCAGCTCCCAGGCTAGCTGGGAGACCCAGTACTTC. Residues: CASSSQASWETQYF.

The chain couples TRBV5-4 to TRBJ2-1, with D perhaps matching TRBD2 (6 bases). Trimming shortened V by 5 bases and J by 2 bases, and 14 bases separated the two germline ends. Germline CDR1 reads SGHNT; CDR2 reads YYREEE (reference sequence). This CDR3 region has 15 residues. CDR3: CASRVGGSTYNEQFF. CDR3 nucleotides: TGTGCCAGCAGGGTGGGGGGAAGCACCTACAATGAGCAGTTCTTC.

The genes are TRBV25-1 and TRBJ1-1; no definite D call. Germline CDR1 and CDR2: MGHDK and SYGVNS. The CDR3 has 14 residues. V lost 4 bases to trimming and J lost 2 bases, with 11 bases between them. CDR3 amino acids: CASSAKELNTEAFF. CDR3 sequence (DNA): TGTGCCAGCAGTGCGAAGGAACTAAACACTGAAGCTTTCTTT.

The rearrangement joins TRBV9 to TRBJ2-1; the match to TRBD1 covers 9 bases. V shed 2 bases, J shed 9 bases, and the junction held 12 bases outside the gene matches. The CDR3 totals 16 residues. Germline V gives CDR1 SGDLS, CDR2 YYNGEE. The CDR3 loop reads CASSVLPGQGSSEQFF. The CDR3 region has the DNA TGTGCCAGCAGCGTGCTTCCGGGACAGGGTTCTAGTGAGCAGTTCTTC.

The rearrangement links TRBV3-1 (or the pseudogene TRBV3-2) to TRBJ2-3; TRBD2 aligns across 11 bases. This CDR3 region has 17 residues. CDR1 and CDR2 (germline): LGHDT, YNNKEL (reference sequence). Trimming cost V 4 bases and J 5 bases; bases outside gene matches: 11. Written as DNA, the CDR3 is TGTGCCAGCAGCCCTGACATAGCGGGGGGGCAGAGAGATACGCAGTATTTT. This sequence encodes CASSPDIAGGQRDTQYF.

DNA for the CDR3: TGTGCCAGCAGCTTACGACAGAACAATCAGCCCCAGCATTTT. Translated: CASSLRQNNQPQHF. The chain is built from TRBV13 and TRBJ1-5, with D possibly TRBD1 on 5 matching bases. CDR1 is PRHDT and CDR2 is FYEKMQ in the germline V gene (reference sequence). This CDR3 is built from 14 residues. The V end was cut by 2 bases, the J end by 3 bases, with 8 bases between.

The CDR3 loop is CASSRGQGAGGYTF. The CDR3 DNA follows: TGTGCCAGCTCTAGGGGGCAGGGGGCAGGTGGCTACACCTTC. The chain is built from TRBV2 and TRBJ1-2; 8 bases agree with TRBD1. Germline values: CDR1 SNHLY, CDR2 FYNNEI. The CDR3 spans 14 residues. The ends lost 8 bases at V and 7 bases at J; junction bases unmatched: 12. The variable domain in full, with the rest retrieved from reference TRBV2 and TRBJ1-2, is EPEVTQTPSHQVTQMGQEVILRCVPISNHLYFYWYRQILGQKVEFLVSFYNNEISEKSEIFDDQFSVERPDGSNFTLKIRSTKLEDSAMYFCASSRGQGAGGYTFGSGTRLTVV.

The chain has TRBV3-1 (or the pseudogene TRBV3-2) and TRBJ2-7; TRBD2 matches 10 bases. The V segment lost 4 bases and the J segment 5 bases; nucleotides outside the gene matches: 5. Germline V gene lookup returns CDR1 LGHDT and CDR2 YNNKEL (reference sequence). This CDR3 is 14 amino acids long. The CDR3 is CASSPERGGHEQYF. CDR3 sequence (DNA): TGTGCCAGCAGCCCAGAGCGGGGGGGCCACGAGCAGTACTTC.

The chain employs TRBV27 and TRBJ1-2, with D possibly being TRBD1 (5 bases). CDR3 length: 13 residues. Trimming left V 6 bases short and J 6 bases short, with 14 bases between. The germline gives CDR1 MNHEY, CDR2 SMNVEV (reference sequence). CDR3 nucleotides: TGTGCCAGCAGAAGTTGGGGGGAAGATGGCTACACCTTC. It codes for CASRSWGEDGYTF.

The chain has TRBV5-1 and TRBJ1-1; 9 nucleotides line up with TRBD1. CDR1 is SGHRS and CDR2 is YFSETQ in the germline V gene. There are 13 residues in the CDR3. Losses at the gene ends were 4 bases for V and 7 bases for J; bases not matched to a gene: 5. DNA of the CDR3: TGCGCCAGCAGCACGGGACAGGGCTATGAAGCTTTCTTT. Residues: CASSTGQGYEAFF. Together with reference TRBV5-1 and TRBJ1-1, the CDR3 gives the full variable domain: KAGVTQTPRYLIKTRGQQVTLSCSPISGHRSVSWYQQTPGQGLQFLFEYFSETQRNKGNFPGRFSGRQFSNSRSEMNVSTLELGDSALYLCASSTGQGYEAFFGQGTRLTVV.

The chain employs TRBV2 and TRBJ1-5, with 8 positions matching TRBD1. The CDR3 is 16 amino acids. Germline CDR1 and CDR2: SNHLY and FYNNEI. V gave up 5 bases and J gave up 1 base; unmatched junction bases: 7. The CDR3 sequence is CASSPNTGGSNQPQHF. The CDR3 DNA is TGTGCCAGCAGTCCTAATACAGGGGGGAGCAATCAGCCCCAGCATTTT.

This chain joins TRBV7-7 and TRBJ1-1; D possibly corresponds to TRBD1 (5 bases). Trimming removed 5 bases at V and 10 bases at J, with 17 bases between. CDR1 and CDR2 from the germline V gene are SSHAT and FNYEAQ (reference sequence). This CDR3 spans 13 amino acids. The CDR3 bases are TGTGCCAGCAGCCCGGGCCCGGGGGTGAGAGCTTTCTTT. The encoded protein is CASSPGPGVRAFF.

This clone has just a few counts. The DNA of the CDR3 is TGTGCCAGCAGCCCTAGTCCGGGTAACTATGGCTACACCTTC. The encoded protein is CASSPSPGNYGYTF. The chain has TRBV7-2 and TRBJ1-2; D is ambiguous. The V end lost 5 bases, the J end lost 1 base, and 11 bases lay between the germline ends. CDR1 is SGHTA, CDR2 FQGNSA, per germline. The CDR3 runs 14 residues.

The gene calls are TRBV7-9 and TRBJ1-2, with TRBD1 identical over 7 bases. V lost 0 bases, J lost 4 bases, and 8 bases stayed unmatched. Germline V CDR1 and CDR2: SEHNR, FQNEAQ (reference sequence). The CDR3 covers 16 residues. The CDR3 loop reads CASSLAPTGLAYGYTF. CDR3 DNA: TGTGCCAGCAGCTTAGCTCCGACAGGGTTGGCCTATGGCTACACCTTC.

The chain uses TRBV11-2 and TRBJ1-2; weak D call: TRBD1 (5 bases). Between the trimmed V and J ends, which lost 5 bases and 1 base, there was a span of 8 bases. CDR3 size: 13 residues. Per germline, CDR1 SGHAT and CDR2 FQNNGV. This chain's CDR3 is CASSQGLNYGYTF. The CDR3 DNA follows: TGTGCCAGCAGCCAGGGCCTTAACTATGGCTACACCTTC. Combining the CDR3 with reference TRBV11-2 and TRBJ1-2 gives the whole variable domain EAGVAQSPRYKIIEKRQSVAFWCNPISGHATLYWYQQILGQGPKLLIQFQNNGVVDDSQLPKDRFSAERLKGVDSTLKIQPAKLEDSAVYLCASSQGLNYGYTFGSGTRLTVV.

The rearrangement joins TRBV19 to TRBJ2-2; the D gene is possibly TRBD2 (6 bases). Trimming removed 10 bases from V and 2 bases from J, with 11 bases in between. The CDR3 contains 13 residues. In germline, CDR1 is LNHDA, CDR2 SQIVND (reference sequence). The CDR3 sequence is CAIVDYNTGELFF. CDR3 sequence (DNA): TGTGCCATCGTGGACTATAACACCGGGGAGCTGTTTTTT.

This rearrangement joins TRBV7-2 to TRBJ2-2, with 7 bases aligning to TRBD1. The CDR3 length is 15 residues. V lost 3 bases, J lost 0 bases, and 1 base stayed unmatched. Germline V gene lookup returns CDR1 SGHTA and CDR2 FQGNSA. In nucleotides, the CDR3 is TGTGCCAGCAGCTTGGGACAGTCGAACACCGGGGAGCTGTTTTTT. Protein product: CASSLGQSNTGELFF.

V gene TRBV3-1 (or the pseudogene TRBV3-2) combines with J gene TRBJ2-5, with D possibly being TRBD1 (5 bases). The V and J ends lost 3 bases and 2 bases respectively, with 13 bases between them. From germline, CDR1 is LGHDT and CDR2 YNNKEL (reference sequence). CDR3 length: 15 residues. CDR3 amino acids: CASSHASGQQETQYF. The CDR3 nucleotides are TGTGCCAGCAGCCATGCCTCCGGACAACAAGAGACCCAGTACTTC.

The chain is built from TRBV11-3 and TRBJ1-1; D remains unclear. Germline V gives CDR1 SGHNT, CDR2 YENEEA. Trimming took off 3 bases at V and 3 bases at J, with 11 bases between the two ends. The CDR3 consists of 14 residues. CDR3 in amino acids: CASSFSRVDTEAFF. DNA for the CDR3: TGTGCCAGCAGCTTTAGCCGGGTAGACACTGAAGCTTTCTTT.

V gene TRBV2 combines with J gene TRBJ2-3, with 7 positions matching TRBD2. V shed 4 bases, J shed 4 bases, and the junction held 11 bases outside the gene matches. Germline lookup yields CDR1 SNHLY and CDR2 FYNNEI. There are 16 residues in the CDR3. The CDR3 loop reads CASSVGGTSEADTQYF. For the CDR3, the DNA is TGTGCCAGCAGTGTGGGGGGGACCTCCGAGGCAGATACGCAGTATTTT.

The V and J genes are TRBV5-6 and TRBJ1-1, with 7 bases fitting TRBD1. The CDR3 consists of 14 residues. Germline loops: CDR1 SGHDT, CDR2 YYEEEE. V shed 1 base, J shed 4 bases, and the junction held 4 bases outside the gene matches. The CDR3 DNA is TGTGCCAGCAGCTTGACAGGGGTGGCCACTGAAGCTTTCTTT. It translates to CASSLTGVATEAFF.

The CDR3 region is CASSKKDGWNTEAFF. CDR3 DNA sequence: TGTGCCAGCAGTAAAAAAGATGGCTGGAACACTGAAGCTTTCTTT. The chain recombines TRBV6-5 with TRBJ1-1; D not resolved. The CDR3 contains 15 residues. Germline V gene lookup returns CDR1 MNHEY and CDR2 SVGAGI. Trimming stripped 5 bases from V and 1 base from J, with 14 bases between.

This chain uses TRBV7-2 with TRBJ2-3; TRBD2 matches 9 bases. Germline trimming cut 1 base from V and 3 bases from J; bases unmatched to any gene: 8. CDR1 is SGHTA and CDR2 is FQGNSA in the germline V gene. The CDR3 runs to 17 residues. CDR3 region: CASSLELGTSNTDTQYF. DNA for the CDR3: TGTGCCAGCAGCTTAGAGTTAGGGACTAGCAATACAGATACGCAGTATTTT.